The 25 T cell receptor beta chains listed next were all sequenced from one sample in a study of blood T cell repertoires in COVID-19. Clones were read by immunoSEQ multiplex PCR, and TCRdb kept only the in-frame ones, dropping some. The table has 200,000 to 300,000 clones, less than 90% seen once; the top ten hold under 2.5%. The sample was peripheral blood. The receptors here all came from a man aged 25-45 years with active or convalescent COVID-19.

This clone has only one observation. V usage is TRBV9 and J usage is TRBJ2-3; D possibly corresponds to TRBD1 (6 bases). Trimming stripped 0 bases from V and 9 bases from J, with 17 bases between. The CDR3 runs 15 residues. Germline CDR1 is SGDLS and CDR2 is YYNGEE. In nucleotides, the CDR3 is TGTGCCAGCAGCGTAGTAACAGGGCCAGGAAGCACGCAGTATTTT. This codes for CASSVVTGPGSTQYF. Drawing the rest from reference TRBV9 and TRBJ2-3, the complete variable domain is DSGVTQTPKHLITATGQRVTLRCSPRSGDLSVYWYQQSLDQGLQFLIQYYNGEERAKGNILERFSAQQFPDLHSELNLSSLELGDSALYFCASSVVTGPGSTQYFGPGTRLTVL.

This clone was detected a few times. The rearrangement links TRBV6-5 to TRBJ1-5, with 7 bases that match TRBD1. The germline CDR1 and CDR2 sequences are MNHEY and SVGAGI. Unmatched junction bases numbered 3, after V lost 6 bases and J lost 4 bases. This CDR3 is 13 amino acids long. The CDR3 sequence is CASRQQGNQPQHF. Here the CDR3 DNA reads TGTGCCAGCAGGCAACAGGGGAATCAGCCCCAGCATTTT.

The V gene is TRBV4-2, the J gene TRBJ2-7; 7 bases fit TRBD1. The CDR3 covers 15 residues. Germline CDR1 reads LGHNA; CDR2 reads YNFKEQ. V dropped 0 bases and J dropped 2; count of bases not matched to a gene: 4. The CDR3 reads CASSQEQGSAYEQYF. Written as DNA, the CDR3 is TGTGCCAGCAGCCAAGAACAGGGGTCCGCCTACGAGCAGTACTTC.

The chain couples TRBV9 to TRBJ2-1, with D hard to call. CDR3 length equals 16 residues. CDR1 and CDR2 (germline): SGDLS, YYNGEE. Deletions cut 3 bases from V and 1 base from J, with 14 bases between. The DNA of the CDR3 is TGTGCCAGCAGCGCGACCTCTGCCGGGTCCTACAATGAGCAGTTCTTC. Encoded protein: CASSATSAGSYNEQFF. Full variable domain (missing parts from reference TRBV9 and TRBJ2-1): DSGVTQTPKHLITATGQRVTLRCSPRSGDLSVYWYQQSLDQGLQFLIQYYNGEERAKGNILERFSAQQFPDLHSELNLSSLELGDSALYFCASSATSAGSYNEQFFGPGTRLTVL.

The count of this clone is one. The chain has TRBV25-1 and TRBJ2-7; 7 bases are a match to TRBD1. Germline V CDR1 and CDR2: MGHDK, SYGVNS. The V gene end was trimmed by 4 bases and the J gene end by 5 bases; junction bases not matched to a gene: 11. This CDR3 is 15 amino acids long. The CDR3 region is CASSARQGSSDEQYF. The CDR3 DNA is TGTGCCAGCAGTGCCCGACAGGGATCCTCGGACGAGCAGTACTTC.

This chain connects TRBV6-1 to TRBJ1-5; 10 nucleotides line up with TRBD1. Germline CDR1 and CDR2: MNHNS and SASEGT. Trimming took 3 bases from V and 7 from J; bases not matched to a gene: 6. The CDR3 is 15 amino acids. The CDR3 nucleotides are TGTGCCAGCAGTGAGAGACAGGGGGCTAGACAGCCCCAGCATTTT. Its protein is CASSERQGARQPQHF.

V gene TRBV28 combines with J gene TRBJ1-1, with a tentative D call TRBD1 (6 bases). CDR1 is MDHEN, CDR2 SYDVKM, per germline. This CDR3 has 13 amino acids. V was pared by 6 bases and J by 4 bases, with 12 bases between. CDR3 in amino acids: CASSTGLATEAFF. The CDR3 nucleotides read TGTGCCAGCAGCACAGGGTTGGCCACTGAAGCTTTCTTT.

The chain recombines TRBV5-4 with TRBJ2-7, with 10 nucleotides matching TRBD2. The CDR3 has 15 residues. Germline V gives CDR1 SGHNT, CDR2 YYREEE (reference sequence). V trimming: 4 bases; J trimming: 4 bases; junction bases outside the gene matches: 8. CDR3: CASSPLAGADYEQYF. CDR3 sequence (DNA): TGTGCCAGCAGCCCCCTAGCGGGGGCCGATTACGAGCAGTACTTC.

The chain uses TRBV9 and TRBJ1-2; tentative D call: TRBD1 (6 bases). The CDR3 extends over 12 amino acids. Germline CDR1 is SGDLS and CDR2 is YYNGEE. The ends were cut back, 3 bases at V and 8 bases at J, with 11 bases in the middle. The CDR3 DNA sequence: TGTGCCAGCAGCGGCGACAGGAAAGGCTACACCTTC. This codes for CASSGDRKGYTF.

This sequence joins TRBV3-1 (or the pseudogene TRBV3-2) and TRBJ1-1; TRBD1 aligns across 11 bases. Losses at the gene ends were 2 bases for V and 2 bases for J; bases not matched to a gene: 10. CDR1 is LGHDT, CDR2 YNNKEL, per germline (reference sequence). The CDR3 is 18 residues long. The CDR3 protein is CASSQFRGTGGSNTEAFF. The DNA of the CDR3 is TGTGCCAGCAGCCAATTCAGGGGGACAGGGGGGTCCAACACTGAAGCTTTCTTT.

The chain recombines TRBV11-2 with TRBJ2-6; 9 bases agree with TRBD1. Germline lookup yields CDR1 SGHAT and CDR2 FQNNGV. This CDR3 spans 18 amino acids. The ends lost 4 bases at V and 2 bases at J; junction bases unmatched: 9. CDR3 in amino acids: CASSSITGQGAGANVLTF. CDR3 DNA sequence: TGTGCCAGCAGCTCAATAACGGGACAGGGTGCTGGGGCCAACGTCCTGACTTTC.

The chain joins TRBV2 to TRBJ1-2, with TRBD1 identical over 9 bases. Looked up from germline, CDR1 is SNHLY and CDR2 is FYNNEI. V lost 2 bases to trimming and J lost 8 bases; unmatched junction nucleotides: 6. The CDR3 has 14 amino acids. The CDR3 DNA sequence: TGTGCCAGCAGTGAACAAACAGGGGGCGGCGGCTACACCTTC. Translated, it gives CASSEQTGGGGYTF. Variable domain in full (rest from reference TRBV2 and TRBJ1-2): EPEVTQTPSHQVTQMGQEVILRCVPISNHLYFYWYRQILGQKVEFLVSFYNNEISEKSEIFDDQFSVERPDGSNFTLKIRSTKLEDSAMYFCASSEQTGGGGYTFGSGTRLTVV.

The rearrangement joins TRBV5-6 to TRBJ1-5, with 10 bases that match TRBD1. CDR1 is SGHDT, CDR2 YYEEEE, per germline. The CDR3 is made up of 16 amino acids. The junction had 11 bases not matched to a gene; V was cut back by 0 bases and J by 11 bases. CDR3 sequence: CASSLAGQGPSSTQHF. CDR3 coding DNA: TGTGCCAGCAGCTTGGCGGGACAGGGGCCCTCGTCGACCCAGCATTTT.

The chain is built from TRBV4-1 and TRBJ1-6; D gene unclear. Germline V gives CDR1 MGHRA, CDR2 YSYEKL. The CDR3 totals 17 residues. V dropped 4 bases and J dropped 6 bases, with 19 bases sitting between them. In nucleotides, the CDR3 is TGCGCCAGCAGCCCTCAGTTCGGGGTTAACCTTAATTCACCCCTCCACTTT. The encoded protein is CASSPQFGVNLNSPLHF.

The chain uses TRBV7-9 and TRBJ2-2; D not resolved. The germline V gene encodes CDR1 SEHNR and CDR2 FQNEAQ (reference sequence). There are 16 residues in the CDR3. The V end was cut by 5 bases, the J end by 3 bases, with 16 bases between. Written as DNA, the CDR3 is TGTGCCAGCAGCCCCCCCGGTGGGCAGCACACCGGGGAGCTGTTTTTT. Protein product: CASSPPGGQHTGELFF.

The chain combines TRBV18 with TRBJ2-1; the match to TRBD2 covers 14 bases. This CDR3 spans 16 amino acids. V lost 4 bases and J lost 6; bases outside the gene matches: 5. In germline, CDR1 is KGHSH, CDR2 LQKENI. The chain's CDR3 is CASSQPGLAGANEQFF. CDR3 DNA: TGTGCCAGCTCACAGCCGGGACTAGCGGGGGCCAATGAGCAGTTCTTC.

The V call is TRBV9, the J call TRBJ1-1; the D is unclear. This CDR3 is built from 14 residues. V was clipped by 2 bases and J by 1 base, with 9 bases between them. Germline values: CDR1 SGDLS, CDR2 YYNGEE. The CDR3 DNA reads as TGTGCCAGCAGCGTGTCCTTCGGGAACACTGAAGCTTTCTTT. Protein sequence: CASSVSFGNTEAFF.

This chain uses TRBV12-3 or TRBV12-4 with TRBJ1-2; D is unclear. V lost 5 bases and J 4 bases, leaving 5 bases between the germline ends. The CDR3 is 11 residues long. The CDR3 here is CASSNTYGYTF. In nucleotides, the CDR3 is TGTGCCAGCAGTAACACCTATGGCTACACCTTC.

V usage is TRBV14 and J usage is TRBJ1-2; D is possibly TRBD1 (6 bases). The germline V and J ends were trimmed by 1 base and 3 bases, with 18 bases remaining between them. Germline V gene data show CDR1 as SGHDN and CDR2 as FVKESK. CDR3 length equals 17 residues. The CDR3 loop reads CASSQGTGLAFDYGYTF. CDR3 DNA sequence: TGTGCCAGCAGCCAAGGAACAGGGTTGGCGTTTGACTATGGCTACACCTTC.

The CDR3 DNA reads TGTGCCACCCGAGCGGCGGGGACAGGGCAGTTCTACGAGCAGTACTTC. Translation gives CATRAAGTGQFYEQYF. This chain connects TRBV19 to TRBJ2-7; the match to TRBD1 covers 9 bases. CDR1 and CDR2 (germline): LNHDA, SQIVND (reference sequence). There are 16 residues in the CDR3. The V segment lost 10 bases and the J segment 3 bases; nucleotides outside the gene matches: 16.

The chain carries TRBV27 and TRBJ1-2; D is ambiguous. V was cut by 3 bases and J by 4 bases, with 12 bases left in between. Per the germline V gene, CDR1 is MNHEY and CDR2 is SMNVEV (reference sequence). The CDR3 has 14 amino acids. CDR3 DNA: TGTGCCAGCAGTTTCTTGGCCGGCGGCTATGGCTACACCTTC. Residues: CASSFLAGGYGYTF.

V is TRBV7-9 and J is TRBJ2-7, with a possible D match to TRBD1 (5 bases). CDR1 and CDR2 from the germline V gene are SEHNR and FQNEAQ (reference sequence). The V end lost 2 bases, the J end lost 7 bases, and 6 bases lay between the germline ends. This CDR3 comprises 11 residues. This chain's CDR3 is CASSLKGEQYF. As DNA, the CDR3 is TGTGCCAGCAGCTTAAAGGGGGAGCAGTACTTC.

The V and J genes are TRBV11-3 and TRBJ2-1; D not resolved. The CDR3 length is 16 residues. From germline, CDR1 is SGHNT and CDR2 YENEEA. Trimming left V 1 base short and J 0 bases short, with 10 bases between. CDR3 region: CASSLGPVASYNEQFF. The CDR3 coding sequence is TGTGCCAGCAGCTTAGGGCCTGTAGCCTCCTACAATGAGCAGTTCTTC.

The chain is built from TRBV2 and TRBJ2-3; TRBD2 might be the D (7 bases). V was cut by 2 bases and J by 6 bases, with 15 bases left in between. Germline V lookup: CDR1 SNHLY, CDR2 FYNNEI. The CDR3 is 15 residues long. CDR3 bases: TGTGCCAGCAGTGAATCTTGGGGGGGGGCCGATACGCAGTATTTT. This encodes CASSESWGGADTQYF.

The sample holds one count of this clone. The J gene is TRBJ2-1, the V gene TRBV19; 11 bases match TRBD2. V lost 1 base to trimming and J lost 4 bases; unmatched junction nucleotides: 3. The CDR3 runs to 16 residues. Germline V gene lookup returns CDR1 LNHDA and CDR2 SQIVND (reference sequence). CDR3 sequence reads: CASSIGLAGGYNEQFF. CDR3 in DNA: TGTGCCAGTAGTATAGGTCTAGCGGGGGGTTACAATGAGCAGTTCTTC. The full variable domain, in which reference TRBV19 and TRBJ2-1 provide the parts outside the CDR3, is DGGITQSPKYLFRKEGQNVTLSCEQNLNHDAMYWYRQDPGQGLRLIYYSQIVNDFQKGDIAEGYSVSREKKESFPLTVTSAQKNPTAFYLCASSIGLAGGYNEQFFGPGTRLTVL.